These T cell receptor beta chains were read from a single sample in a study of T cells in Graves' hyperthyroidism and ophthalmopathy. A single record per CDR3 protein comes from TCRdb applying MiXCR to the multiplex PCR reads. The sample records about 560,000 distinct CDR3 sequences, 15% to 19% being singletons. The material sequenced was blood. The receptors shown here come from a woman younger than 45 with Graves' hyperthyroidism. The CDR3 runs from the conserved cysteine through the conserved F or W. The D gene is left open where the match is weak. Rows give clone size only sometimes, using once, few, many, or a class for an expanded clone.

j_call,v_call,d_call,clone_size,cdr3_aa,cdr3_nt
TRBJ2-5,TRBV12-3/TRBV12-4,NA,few,CASRTKETQYF,TGTGCCAGCAGGACTAAAGAGACCCAGTACTTC
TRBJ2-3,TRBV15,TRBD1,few,CATSGTGGDTQYF,TGTGCCACCAGCGGGACAGGCGGTGATACGCAGTATTTT
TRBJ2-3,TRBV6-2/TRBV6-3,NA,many,CASSAPGLTDTQYF,TGTGCCAGCAGCGCCCCGGGCCTCACAGATACGCAGTATTTT
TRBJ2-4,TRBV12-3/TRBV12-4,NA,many,CASSLVLANIQYF,TGTGCCAGCAGTTTAGTACTAGCCAACATTCAGTACTTC
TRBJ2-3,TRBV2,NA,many,CASSEGILGTDTQYF,TGTGCCAGCAGTGAGGGGATCCTGGGAACAGATACGCAGTATTTT
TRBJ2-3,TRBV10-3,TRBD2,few,CAITRGGRAEGDTQYF,TGTGCCATCACCCGTGGCGGGAGGGCCGAGGGAGATACGCAGTATTTT
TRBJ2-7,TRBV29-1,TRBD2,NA,CSVGTSGSYEQYF,TGCAGCGTCGGGACTAGCGGGAGCTACGAGCAGTACTTC
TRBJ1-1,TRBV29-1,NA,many,CSGKENTEAFF,TGCAGCGGGAAGGAGAACACTGAAGCTTTCTTT
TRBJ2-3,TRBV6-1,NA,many,CASSYDRGLSSRYTDTQYF,TGTGCCAGCAGTTACGACCGTGGCTTATCTTCCAGATACACAGATACGCAGTATTTT
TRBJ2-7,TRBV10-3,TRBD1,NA,CAIRADRGVEQYF,TGTGCCATCCGGGCGGACAGGGGTGTCGAGCAGTACTTC
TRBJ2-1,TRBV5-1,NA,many,CASTETTDGFNEQFF,TGCGCCAGCACCGAGACAACCGACGGGTTCAATGAGCAGTTCTTC
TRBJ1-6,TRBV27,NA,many,CASSRTGSSPLHF,TGTGCCAGCAGTAGAACAGGGAGTTCACCCCTCCACTTT
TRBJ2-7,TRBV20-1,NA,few,CSGRSSDAYEQYF,TGCAGTGGTAGGTCTAGCGATGCCTACGAGCAGTACTTC
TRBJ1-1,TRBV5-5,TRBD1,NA,CASSDHRQGVNTKAFF,TGCGCCAGCAGCGACCACCGACAGGGGGTGAACACTAAAGCTTTCTTT
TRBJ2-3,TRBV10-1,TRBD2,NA,CASSEGTTHGTQYF,TGCGCCAGCAGTGAAGGGACTACCCACGGTACGCAGTATTTT
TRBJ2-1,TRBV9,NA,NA,CASSPQRSSSYNEQFF,TGTGCCAGCAGCCCACAAAGGAGTAGCTCCTACAATGAGCAGTTCTTC
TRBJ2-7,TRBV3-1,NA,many,CASSQGGIFTPEEQYF,TGTGCCAGCAGCCAAGGAGGTATATTCACCCCGGAGGAGCAGTACTTC
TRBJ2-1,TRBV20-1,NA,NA,CSATDGSSYNEQFF,TGCAGTGCTACGGACGGGAGCTCCTACAATGAGCAGTTCTTC
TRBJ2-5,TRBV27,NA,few,CACSETQYF,TGTGCCTGCTCAGAGACCCAGTACTTC
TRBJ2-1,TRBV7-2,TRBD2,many,CASSRPREGSNEQFF,TGTGCCAGCAGCCGGCCCAGGGAGGGGTCCAATGAGCAGTTCTTC
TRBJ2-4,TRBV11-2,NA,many,CASSLDPSASRVGYIQYF,TGTGCCAGCAGCTTAGACCCTAGCGCCTCACGGGTTGGGTACATTCAGTACTTC
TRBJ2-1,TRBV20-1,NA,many,CSARDLIGDNEQFF,TGCAGTGCTAGAGACTTGATCGGCGACAATGAGCAGTTCTTC
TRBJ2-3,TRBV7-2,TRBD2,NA,CASSLSSGRLGAGTTDTQYF,TGTGCCAGCAGCTTGTCTAGCGGGAGGCTGGGTGCAGGAACAACAGATACGCAGTATTTT
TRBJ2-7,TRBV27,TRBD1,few,CASRTGDLGEQYF,TGTGCCAGCAGGACAGGGGATCTGGGCGAGCAGTACTTC
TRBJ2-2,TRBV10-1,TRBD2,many,CASSDRLADNTGELFF,TGCGCCAGCAGTGATAGGCTAGCGGATAACACCGGGGAGCTGTTTTTT
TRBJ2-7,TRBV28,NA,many,CASSLKGRRQQYF,TGTGCCAGCAGTTTAAAAGGACGGCGGCAGCAGTACTTC
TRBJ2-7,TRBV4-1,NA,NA,CASSHNEGVFEQYF,TGCGCCAGCAGCCACAACGAGGGGGTTTTCGAGCAGTACTTC
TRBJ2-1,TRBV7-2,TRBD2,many,CASSLDPSGRGGEQFF,TGTGCCAGCAGCTTAGACCCTAGCGGCCGGGGAGGTGAGCAGTTCTTC
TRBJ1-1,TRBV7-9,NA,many,CASSLQEDTEAFF,TGTGCCAGCAGCTTGCAGGAAGACACTGAAGCTTTCTTT
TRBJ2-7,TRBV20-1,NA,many,CSAAPPWGFNYEQYF,TGCAGTGCCGCCCCCCCATGGGGATTTAACTACGAGCAGTACTTC
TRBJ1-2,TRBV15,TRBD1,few,CATSRSTGNGYTF,TGTGCCACCAGCAGGTCGACAGGGAATGGCTACACCTTC
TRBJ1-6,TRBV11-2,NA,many,CASSLSYGDSPLHF,TGTGCCAGCAGCTTAAGTTATGGAGATTCACCCCTCCACTTT
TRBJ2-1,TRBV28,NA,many,CASSRQGFRDEQFF,TGTGCCAGCAGTAGGCAGGGGTTTAGGGATGAGCAGTTCTTC
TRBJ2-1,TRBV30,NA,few,CAWSVGLVNLYNEQFF,TGTGCCTGGAGTGTAGGGCTTGTCAATCTATACAATGAGCAGTTCTTC
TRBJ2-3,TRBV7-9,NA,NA,CASSPPPSSDTQYF,TGTGCCAGCAGCCCGCCCCCTAGTTCAGATACGCAGTATTTT
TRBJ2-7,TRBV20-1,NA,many,CSARRDTYYEQYF,TGCAGTGCTCGTCGGGACACCTACTACGAGCAGTACTTC
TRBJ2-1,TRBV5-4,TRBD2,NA,CASSPGLGLAGADEQFF,TGTGCCAGCAGCCCAGGATTGGGACTAGCGGGAGCAGATGAGCAGTTCTTC
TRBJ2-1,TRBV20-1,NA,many,CSARDWARASSYNEQFF,TGCAGTGCTAGAGATTGGGCGCGGGCGAGCTCCTACAATGAGCAGTTCTTC
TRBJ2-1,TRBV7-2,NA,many,CASSALSGNEQFF,TGTGCCAGCAGCGCCCTCAGTGGCAATGAGCAGTTCTTC
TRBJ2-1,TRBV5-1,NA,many,CASSLVPGEQFF,TGCGCCAGCAGCTTGGTGCCCGGTGAGCAGTTCTTC
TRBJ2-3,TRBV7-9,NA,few,CASSAGTLGGDTQYF,TGTGCCAGCAGCGCCGGGACTCTGGGGGGTGATACGCAGTATTTT
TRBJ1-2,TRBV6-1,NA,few,CASRLTGLPLGYTF,TGTGCCAGCAGACTGACAGGCCTGCCCCTTGGCTACACCTTC
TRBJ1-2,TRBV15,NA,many,CATREDYYGYTF,TGTGCCACCCGAGAGGACTACTATGGCTACACCTTC
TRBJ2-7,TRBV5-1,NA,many,CASSPELEAYEQYF,TGCGCCAGCAGCCCCGAACTGGAAGCCTACGAGCAGTACTTC
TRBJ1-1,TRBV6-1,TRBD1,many,CASSYFRTGGRTEAFF,TGTGCCAGCAGTTATTTCAGGACAGGGGGCAGAACTGAAGCTTTCTTT
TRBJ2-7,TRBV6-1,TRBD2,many,CATQRVWGGHDEQYF,TGTGCCACTCAAAGGGTATGGGGAGGGCACGACGAGCAGTACTTC
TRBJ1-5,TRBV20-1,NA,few,CSASTGFNQPQHF,TGCAGTGCTAGCACAGGGTTCAATCAGCCCCAGCATTTT
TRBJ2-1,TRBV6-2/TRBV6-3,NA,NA,CASSKDGSYNKQFF,TGTGCCAGCAGTAAGGACGGGAGCTATAATAAGCAGTTCTTC
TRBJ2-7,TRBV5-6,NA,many,CASSFMQAYEQYF,TGTGCCAGCAGCTTCATGCAGGCCTACGAGCAGTACTTC
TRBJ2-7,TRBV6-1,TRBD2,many,CASSQKSTGLADSYEQYF,TGTGCCAGCAGCCAAAAATCGACGGGACTAGCGGACTCCTACGAGCAGTACTTC
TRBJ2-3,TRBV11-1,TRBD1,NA,CASSSGTGGGQDTQYF,TGTGCCAGCAGCTCCGGGACAGGGGGGGGGCAAGATACGCAGTATTTT
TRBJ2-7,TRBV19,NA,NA,CASSNSGYGEQYF,TGTGCCAGTAGTAATTCAGGGTACGGCGAGCAGTACTTC